The rows below give T cell receptor beta chains drawn from one sample of a study of HIV-infected patients and healthy controls. TCRdb used MiXCR to reprocess the 5' RACE reads, holding one entry per CDR3 protein. The table has some 19,000 distinct CDR3 sequences, more than 8% seen once. Specimen: blood. The origin of the receptors is an adult in good health. CDR3s leave out the opening cysteine and the closing phenylalanine or tryptophan. A row's size may be missing; if present it is once, few, many or a size class.

TRBJ2-1 | TRBV7-2 | many | ASSAGTAIYNEQF
TRBJ2-7 | TRBV7-6 | many | ASSRGQHNSYEQY
TRBJ1-4 | TRBV28 | many | ASQGAFATNEKLF
TRBJ1-3 | TRBV6-5 | . | ASSPSGGGLGNTIY
TRBJ2-7 | TRBV6-2/TRBV6-3 | medium-sized | ASSIYPEDRLYEQY
TRBJ2-1 | TRBV28 | . | ASNSAGTYNEQF
TRBJ2-5 | TRBV3-1 | few | ASSPRTHQETQY
TRBJ1-5 | TRBV12-3/TRBV12-4 | many | ASSRGQRNQPQH
TRBJ2-6 | TRBV11-2 | many | ASSSGQPSGANVLT
TRBJ2-1 | TRBV28 | many | ASSKLGLAGGPGSYNEQF
TRBJ1-5 | TRBV20-1 | many | SAKGDRDGQPQH
TRBJ2-2 | TRBV7-4 | . | ASSSGKSAGELF
TRBJ2-7 | TRBV28 | . | ASRTSGLSYEQY
TRBJ1-2 | TRBV7-9 | many | ASSYAGTGGRGYT
TRBJ1-4 | TRBV4-1 | many | ASSQPGLRPTNEKLF
TRBJ1-3 | TRBV7-2 | many | ASSLGPGNTIY
TRBJ2-5 | TRBV7-2 | medium-sized | ASSLGLAGGETQY
TRBJ2-7 | TRBV7-2 | many | ASSSMVLGEQY
TRBJ1-5 | TRBV20-1 | many | SARVLQGHNQPQH
TRBJ1-2 | TRBV28 | many | ASSSILRDRGSSVGGYT
TRBJ1-2 | TRBV28 | many | ASKMSSSNLGGYT
TRBJ1-1 | TRBV20-1 | few | SARDMKGAQNTEAF
TRBJ2-5 | TRBV19 | many | ASSTGGGETQY
TRBJ1-2 | TRBV27 | . | ASSLRRATRIGWSGYT
TRBJ2-3 | TRBV30 | . | ACFRQGRTDTQY
TRBJ2-5 | TRBV5-1 | few | ASSLDGYGETQY
TRBJ2-5 | TRBV20-1 | . | SANAGTGEETQY
TRBJ2-3 | TRBV28 | medium-sized | ASSDRGRGEDTQY
TRBJ2-3 | TRBV27 | . | ASRPKGLYTDTQY
TRBJ2-1 | TRBV3-1 | medium-sized | ASSHSTRNNEQF
TRBJ1-4 | TRBV4-2 | many | ASSLTTGAGPPNEKLF
TRBJ2-5 | TRBV29-1 | many | SVARQGEETQY
TRBJ1-5 | TRBV4-1 | many | ASSQFQGNQPQH
TRBJ2-1 | TRBV20-1 | many | SASDLRDILEQF
TRBJ2-3 | TRBV11-2 | few | ASTWSLRGSTDTQY
TRBJ1-1 | TRBV6-1 | many | ASRDGMNTEAF
TRBJ2-1 | TRBV7-3 | many | ASSLTSGDEQF
TRBJ2-5 | TRBV6-5 | many | ASSQDTGGQETQY
TRBJ2-4 | TRBV5-1 | few | ASSETGLISGVAKNIQY
TRBJ1-1 | TRBV7-2 | many | ASSLEWGVTGANTEAF
TRBJ1-1 | TRBV5-1 | many | ASSLARNTEAF
TRBJ1-2 | TRBV10-2 | many | ASTRQGRSDYGYT
TRBJ1-4 | TRBV6-5 | . | ASSYSPGASEKLF
TRBJ2-1 | TRBV13 | many | ASSLTRTSGQF
TRBJ2-6 | TRBV28 | many | ASSFPTPGQGKKPKPRVANVLT
TRBJ2-1 | TRBV12-3/TRBV12-4 | many | ASSFVGWSEQF
TRBJ2-6 | TRBV6-1 | many | ASSVPGQFSGANVLT
TRBJ2-3 | TRBV27 | . | ASSPQPSSTDTQY
TRBJ1-6 | TRBV28 | few | ASIPSQGRVSPLH
TRBJ2-1 | TRBV5-1 | many | ASRLASYNEQF
TRBJ2-3 | TRBV28 | medium-sized | ASSLGVFTSTDTQY
TRBJ1-5 | TRBV20-1 | few | SARAGDVNQPQH
TRBJ2-7 | TRBV7-8 | many | ASSPRSSAVGAYEQY